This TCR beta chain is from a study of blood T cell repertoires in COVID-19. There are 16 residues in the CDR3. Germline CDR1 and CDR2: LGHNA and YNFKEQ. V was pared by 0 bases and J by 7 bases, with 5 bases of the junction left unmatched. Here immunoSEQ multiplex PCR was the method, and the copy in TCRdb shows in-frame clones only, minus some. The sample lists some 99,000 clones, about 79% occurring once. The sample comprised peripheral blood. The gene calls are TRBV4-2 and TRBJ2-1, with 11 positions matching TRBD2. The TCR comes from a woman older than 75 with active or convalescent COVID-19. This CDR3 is CASSQDRTSGFNEQFF. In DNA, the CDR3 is TGTGCCAGCAGCCAAGATAGGACTAGCGGGTTTAATGAGCAGTTCTTC.